This T cell receptor beta chain was sequenced for a study of T cell repertoires in cytomegalovirus infection. Germline CDR1 reads KGHSH; CDR2 reads LQKENI. The CDR3 contains 14 residues. V lost 6 bases and J 6 bases, leaving 15 bases between the germline ends. TCRdb passed the reads through MiXCR, listing each CDR3 protein once. This repertoire shows 150,000 to 200,000 distinct CDR3 sequences, about a tenth found once; its top ten account for about 4.6%. The V call is TRBV18, the J call TRBJ1-5, with D possibly matching TRBD1 (6 bases). Material: PBMCs. The receptor was derived from a human donor in good health (CMV status not recorded). Some clones in this sample may be carry-over from other donors' samples. The CDR3 protein is CASSLDSAAQPQHF. The CDR3 DNA reads as TGTGCCAGCTCGTTGGACAGTGCGGCTCAGCCCCAGCATTTT.